This T cell receptor (beta chain) was captured by sequencing in a study of technical replicates of blood from a few donors. Profiled with immunoSEQ multiplex PCR; TCRdb holds only in-frame clones, not every one. The sample has about 83,000 clones; under 95% are singletons. The germline gives CDR1 MGHRA, CDR2 YSYEKL. Trimming removed 3 bases from V and 6 bases from J; junction bases left unmatched: 11. CDR3 size: 17 residues. Sequences were obtained from T cells isolated from PBMCs. The V and J genes are TRBV4-1 and TRBJ2-2; 9 positions agree with TRBD1. This clonotype was obtained from a human donor in good health. Here the CDR3 DNA reads TGCGCCAGCAGCCAGACCCCACAGGGGGCGTTTTCCGGGGAGCTGTTTTTT. It yields the protein CASSQTPQGAFSGELFF.